Below are 17 T cell receptor beta chains sequenced from a single sample in a study of shared clonotypes between healthy human individuals. Only in-frame clones appear in the TCRdb table, and some are missing; sequencing was by immunoSEQ multiplex PCR. The repertoire holds approximately 500,000 clones, with roughly 79% as singletons. The sample comprised PBMCs. These receptors were taken from a woman aged 35 to 49 in good health. Some clones in this sample may be carry-over from other donors' samples.

The CDR3, as DNA: TGTGCCAGCAGCTTCGTGCCTACGTTCCACGAGCAGTACTTC. Residues: CASSFVPTFHEQYF. The chain combines TRBV7-4 with TRBJ2-7; D call uncertain. Per germline, CDR1 SGHVT and CDR2 SQSDAQ. The CDR3 is 14 residues long. Trimming pared 3 bases from V and 5 bases from J, leaving 14 bases between. The full variable domain, with the rest looked up from reference TRBV7-4 and TRBJ2-7, is GAGVSQSPRYKVAKRGRDVALRCDSISGHVTLYWYRQTLGQGSEVLTYSQSDAQRDKSGRPSGRFSAERPERSVSTLKIQRTEQGDSAVYLCASSFVPTFHEQYFGPGTRLTVT.

V and J are TRBV19 and TRBJ2-7, with a tentative D call TRBD2 (6 bases). The CDR3 extends over 13 amino acids. The germline V gene encodes CDR1 LNHDA and CDR2 SQIVND (reference sequence). V was cut by 6 bases and J by 3 bases, with 12 bases left in between. CDR3 loop: CASSGGRGYEQYF. In DNA form, the CDR3 reads TGTGCCAGTAGCGGGGGAAGAGGCTACGAGCAGTACTTC.

CDR3 sequence: CASSEARGQGDNYGYTF. The DNA for the CDR3 is TGTGCCAGCAGTGAAGCGCGTGGACAGGGGGATAACTATGGCTACACCTTC. The chain recombines TRBV2 with TRBJ1-2, with TRBD1 identical over 10 bases. Germline CDR1 SNHLY, CDR2 FYNNEI. There are 17 residues in the CDR3. After removal of 0 bases from V and 1 base from J, the junction contained 5 bases not matched to a gene.

This clone was recorded once. The V call is TRBV7-8, the J call TRBJ2-4; 12 nucleotides align to TRBD2. This CDR3 spans 16 amino acids. V was pared by 5 bases and J by 8 bases, with 10 bases of the junction left unmatched. Germline V lookup: CDR1 SGHVS, CDR2 FQNEAQ. CDR3 residues: CASSPPWTSGIYIQYF. CDR3 coding DNA: TGTGCCAGCAGCCCCCCCTGGACTAGCGGGATATACATTCAGTACTTC.

V is TRBV7-2 and J is TRBJ2-1; 7 bases line up with TRBD2. CDR3 length: 13 residues. V shed 6 bases, J shed 10 bases, and the junction held 9 bases outside the gene matches. Germline CDR1 SGHTA, CDR2 FQGNSA. The DNA of the CDR3 is TGTGCCAGCAGGGAAAGACTAGCCGGGGAGCAGTTCTTC. Protein: CASRERLAGEQFF.

The V and J genes are TRBV7-7 and TRBJ2-7, with D perhaps TRBD1 (5 bases). CDR3 size: 15 residues. V was clipped by 4 bases and J by 0 bases, with 13 bases between them. Germline-derived CDR1 and CDR2 are SSHAT and FNYEAQ (reference sequence). The CDR3 protein is CASSSTDRSSYEQYF. Written as DNA, the CDR3 is TGTGCCAGCAGCTCCACCGACAGAAGCTCCTACGAGCAGTACTTC.

The chain combines TRBV30 with TRBJ1-3; 7 bases agree with TRBD1. The CDR3 sequence is 14 residues long. Germline CDR1 GTSNPN, CDR2 SVGIG (reference sequence). J lost 1 base, V lost 4 bases, and 4 bases had no gene match. CDR3 sequence: CAWMGQFSGNTIYF. CDR3 DNA sequence: TGTGCCTGGATGGGACAGTTTTCTGGAAACACCATATATTTT.

The rearrangement uses TRBV9 and TRBJ1-2; 7 bases agree with TRBD1. Per germline, CDR1 SGDLS and CDR2 YYNGEE. Trimming took 0 bases from V and 4 from J; bases not matched to a gene: 15. The CDR3 is made up of 18 amino acids. The CDR3 coding sequence is TGTGCCAGCAGCGTAGAGCCCTTTAACAGGGGATACCTCTATGGCTACACCTTC. Amino acid sequence: CASSVEPFNRGYLYGYTF.

The J gene is TRBJ2-2, the V gene TRBV5-1; D remains ambiguous. This CDR3 contains 12 residues. V lost 4 bases to trimming and J lost 9 bases, with 10 bases between them. Germline-derived CDR1 and CDR2 are SGHRS and YFSETQ. The CDR3 DNA reads as TGCGCCAGCAGCGCCCCCGACCGGGAGCTGTTTTTT. This gives the protein CASSAPDRELFF.

The chain combines TRBV7-2 with TRBJ1-1, with 11 positions matching TRBD1. Trimming removed 4 bases from V and 7 bases from J; junction bases left unmatched: 5. The CDR3 has 14 amino acids. Germline lookup yields CDR1 SGHTA and CDR2 FQGNSA. CDR3 nucleotide sequence: TGTGCCAGCAGCTCAGGACAGGGGGCTGTTGAAGCTTTCTTT. It translates to CASSSGQGAVEAFF.

The chain carries TRBV11-1 and TRBJ1-1; D not resolved. This CDR3 region has 15 residues. Germline lookup yields CDR1 SGHAT and CDR2 FQDESV (reference sequence). Trimming left V 4 bases short and J 0 bases short, with 12 bases between. CDR3 nucleotides: TGTGCCAGCAGCTCCGAGGCGGCGCTGAACACTGAAGCTTTCTTT. This encodes CASSSEAALNTEAFF.

This chain links TRBV5-1 with TRBJ1-3, with a tentative D call TRBD1 (5 bases). Germline values: CDR1 SGHRS, CDR2 YFSETQ. The ends were cut back, 1 base at V and 0 bases at J, with 11 bases in the middle. This CDR3 contains 16 residues. The CDR3 protein is CASSLRGSGSGNTIYF. Written as DNA, the CDR3 is TGCGCCAGCAGCTTGCGGGGGTCCGGCTCTGGAAACACCATATATTTT.

V is TRBV28 and J is TRBJ1-2, with 7 bases matching TRBD1. The CDR3 length is 14 residues. In germline, CDR1 is MDHEN, CDR2 SYDVKM. In DNA, the CDR3 is TGTGCGATCTTGGACAGGCGGACCGGGTATGGCTACACCTTC. Residues: CAILDRRTGYGYTF.

Remarks on this clone: In the same sample, other DNA sequences code for this CDR3. V is TRBV18 and J is TRBJ1-5; TRBD1 matches 8 bases. Germline CDR1 is KGHSH and CDR2 is LQKENI. The CDR3 has 14 residues. V was pared by 2 bases and J by 4 bases, with 1 base of the junction left unmatched. CDR3 in amino acids: CASSPTGGNQPQHF. The CDR3 DNA reads as TGTGCCAGCTCACCAACAGGGGGGAATCAGCCCCAGCATTTT.

This sequence joins TRBV5-1 and TRBJ1-4; tentative D call: TRBD1 (5 bases). Trimming shortened V by 1 base and J by 7 bases, and 17 bases separated the two germline ends. In germline, CDR1 is SGHRS, CDR2 YFSETQ. The CDR3 loop spans 16 amino acids. The CDR3: CASSLNSWDPVEKLFF. The CDR3 DNA reads TGCGCCAGCAGCTTGAATTCGTGGGACCCGGTTGAAAAACTGTTTTTT. Using reference TRBV5-1 and TRBJ1-4 for the parts outside the CDR3, the full variable domain is KAGVTQTPRYLIKTRGQQVTLSCSPISGHRSVSWYQQTPGQGLQFLFEYFSETQRNKGNFPGRFSGRQFSNSRSEMNVSTLELGDSALYLCASSLNSWDPVEKLFFGSGTQLSVL.

In this sample, this clone turned up a few times. This chain's CDR3 is CASSTPGTGGINEQFF. DNA of the CDR3: TGTGCCAGCAGTACCCCCGGGACAGGGGGGATTAATGAGCAGTTCTTC. The chain uses TRBV28 and TRBJ2-1; 11 bases are shared with TRBD1. The CDR3 consists of 16 residues. Germline trimming cut 5 bases from V and 7 bases from J; bases unmatched to any gene: 10. CDR1 is MDHEN, CDR2 SYDVKM, per germline.

This chain uses TRBV7-2 with TRBJ2-2; 8 positions match TRBD1. Germline V gene sequence: CDR1 SGHTA, CDR2 FQGNSA. Unmatched junction bases numbered 11, after V lost 2 bases and J lost 6 bases. There are 17 residues in the CDR3. In DNA form, the CDR3 reads TGTGCCAGCAGCTTATTCGGTCAGGGGGCGGGATCCGGGGAGCTGTTTTTT. Its protein is CASSLFGQGAGSGELFF.